The sequence of this T cell receptor beta chain was determined in a study of T cell responses to AZD1222 COVID-19 vaccine. Here immunoSEQ multiplex PCR was the method, and the copy in TCRdb shows in-frame clones only, minus some. In the table there are over 150,000 clones, around 87% of which are singletons. This CDR3 is built from 13 residues. Per germline, CDR1 KGHSH and CDR2 LQKENI. V gave up 4 bases and J gave up 4 bases; unmatched junction bases: 2. Points from the study as a whole: Females made up more of the donors, who were largely white British, and clonal diversity may have come out too low.

This clone was detected only a few times. Its antigen is still unknown. The specimen was peripheral blood, collected 28 days after the second AZD1222 dose. The receptor comes from an adult who received the AZD1222 COVID-19 vaccine. The chain carries TRBV18 and TRBJ2-7, with 9 bases identical to TRBD1. The CDR3 DNA reads as TGTGCCAGCTCACTTGGACAGGGGTACGAGCAGTACTTC. The encoded protein is CASSLGQGYEQYF. Combining the CDR3 with reference TRBV18 and TRBJ2-7 gives the whole variable domain NAGVMQNPRHLVRRRGQEARLRCSPMKGHSHVYWYRQLPEEGLKFMVYLQKENIIDESGMPKERFSAEFPKEGPSILRIQQVVRGDSAAYFCASSLGQGYEQYFGPGTRLTVT.